This T cell receptor (beta chain) came from a study of blood T cell repertoires in COVID-19. Study overall: Some COVID-19 samples were acute and others convalescent; all came from the United States, Italy and Spain. PBMCs, B-cell-depleted T cells, or T cells were the source of the cDNA or gDNA that made up the material.

This clone has more than one count but fewer than ten. Original analysis: For nucleated cells, counts were estimated from reference gene primer amplification. The table came from immunoSEQ multiplex PCR; TCRdb's copy has only in-frame clones and leaves some out. For V, J and clone size, that table is used; D and trimming come from the DNA. The data contain 150,000 or so clones, about 77% of them seen just once; the ten biggest clones take up about 9.4%. V shed 3 bases and J shed 1 base, with 10 bases lying between them. The CDR3 runs 14 residues. Germline assignment: CDR1 SGHNT and CDR2 YYREEE (reference sequence).

The chain joins TRBV5-4 to TRBJ1-1; D remains unclear. Sequencing was done on a sample of peripheral blood. The sequence came from a woman between 45 and 60 years old with active or convalescent COVID-19. The CDR3, as DNA: TGTGCCAGCAGCTGGATGGCAGGGAACACTGAAGCTTTCTTT. It codes for CASSWMAGNTEAFF.